This record concerns one TCR beta chain sequence. Its matching antigen is unknown. These data originate in a study of OX40 agonist ivuxolimab in advanced cancers. Turning to the study itself: Patients were given ivuxolimab, an antibody that agonizes OX40 (CD134). Two cutaneous melanoma patients and one hepatocellular carcinoma patient, three in all, had partial responses. Whole-study results and caveats: Among the nonresponders, some also had low normalized T-cell clonal expansion.

The CDR3 sequence is 15 residues long. In germline, CDR1 is SEHNR, CDR2 FQNEAQ (reference sequence). Trimming took 5 bases from V and 6 from J, leaving 17 bases between them. TCRdb's table, derived via immunoSEQ multiplex PCR, lists solely in-frame clones and lacks some. The data show under 90,000 clones, approximately 90% seen once. The clonotype comes from an adult with an advanced solid tumor such as melanoma, head and neck, liver or kidney cancer. This chain connects TRBV7-9 to TRBJ2-1; a weak D match, TRBD2 (5 bases). Sequencing used CD4+ or CD8+ T cells sorted from blood, obtained in a trial of the OX40 agonist ivuxolimab. CDR3 residues: CASSKTSDSANEQFF. The CDR3 DNA sequence: TGTGCCAGCAGCAAGACCTCGGACTCAGCCAATGAGCAGTTCTTC.